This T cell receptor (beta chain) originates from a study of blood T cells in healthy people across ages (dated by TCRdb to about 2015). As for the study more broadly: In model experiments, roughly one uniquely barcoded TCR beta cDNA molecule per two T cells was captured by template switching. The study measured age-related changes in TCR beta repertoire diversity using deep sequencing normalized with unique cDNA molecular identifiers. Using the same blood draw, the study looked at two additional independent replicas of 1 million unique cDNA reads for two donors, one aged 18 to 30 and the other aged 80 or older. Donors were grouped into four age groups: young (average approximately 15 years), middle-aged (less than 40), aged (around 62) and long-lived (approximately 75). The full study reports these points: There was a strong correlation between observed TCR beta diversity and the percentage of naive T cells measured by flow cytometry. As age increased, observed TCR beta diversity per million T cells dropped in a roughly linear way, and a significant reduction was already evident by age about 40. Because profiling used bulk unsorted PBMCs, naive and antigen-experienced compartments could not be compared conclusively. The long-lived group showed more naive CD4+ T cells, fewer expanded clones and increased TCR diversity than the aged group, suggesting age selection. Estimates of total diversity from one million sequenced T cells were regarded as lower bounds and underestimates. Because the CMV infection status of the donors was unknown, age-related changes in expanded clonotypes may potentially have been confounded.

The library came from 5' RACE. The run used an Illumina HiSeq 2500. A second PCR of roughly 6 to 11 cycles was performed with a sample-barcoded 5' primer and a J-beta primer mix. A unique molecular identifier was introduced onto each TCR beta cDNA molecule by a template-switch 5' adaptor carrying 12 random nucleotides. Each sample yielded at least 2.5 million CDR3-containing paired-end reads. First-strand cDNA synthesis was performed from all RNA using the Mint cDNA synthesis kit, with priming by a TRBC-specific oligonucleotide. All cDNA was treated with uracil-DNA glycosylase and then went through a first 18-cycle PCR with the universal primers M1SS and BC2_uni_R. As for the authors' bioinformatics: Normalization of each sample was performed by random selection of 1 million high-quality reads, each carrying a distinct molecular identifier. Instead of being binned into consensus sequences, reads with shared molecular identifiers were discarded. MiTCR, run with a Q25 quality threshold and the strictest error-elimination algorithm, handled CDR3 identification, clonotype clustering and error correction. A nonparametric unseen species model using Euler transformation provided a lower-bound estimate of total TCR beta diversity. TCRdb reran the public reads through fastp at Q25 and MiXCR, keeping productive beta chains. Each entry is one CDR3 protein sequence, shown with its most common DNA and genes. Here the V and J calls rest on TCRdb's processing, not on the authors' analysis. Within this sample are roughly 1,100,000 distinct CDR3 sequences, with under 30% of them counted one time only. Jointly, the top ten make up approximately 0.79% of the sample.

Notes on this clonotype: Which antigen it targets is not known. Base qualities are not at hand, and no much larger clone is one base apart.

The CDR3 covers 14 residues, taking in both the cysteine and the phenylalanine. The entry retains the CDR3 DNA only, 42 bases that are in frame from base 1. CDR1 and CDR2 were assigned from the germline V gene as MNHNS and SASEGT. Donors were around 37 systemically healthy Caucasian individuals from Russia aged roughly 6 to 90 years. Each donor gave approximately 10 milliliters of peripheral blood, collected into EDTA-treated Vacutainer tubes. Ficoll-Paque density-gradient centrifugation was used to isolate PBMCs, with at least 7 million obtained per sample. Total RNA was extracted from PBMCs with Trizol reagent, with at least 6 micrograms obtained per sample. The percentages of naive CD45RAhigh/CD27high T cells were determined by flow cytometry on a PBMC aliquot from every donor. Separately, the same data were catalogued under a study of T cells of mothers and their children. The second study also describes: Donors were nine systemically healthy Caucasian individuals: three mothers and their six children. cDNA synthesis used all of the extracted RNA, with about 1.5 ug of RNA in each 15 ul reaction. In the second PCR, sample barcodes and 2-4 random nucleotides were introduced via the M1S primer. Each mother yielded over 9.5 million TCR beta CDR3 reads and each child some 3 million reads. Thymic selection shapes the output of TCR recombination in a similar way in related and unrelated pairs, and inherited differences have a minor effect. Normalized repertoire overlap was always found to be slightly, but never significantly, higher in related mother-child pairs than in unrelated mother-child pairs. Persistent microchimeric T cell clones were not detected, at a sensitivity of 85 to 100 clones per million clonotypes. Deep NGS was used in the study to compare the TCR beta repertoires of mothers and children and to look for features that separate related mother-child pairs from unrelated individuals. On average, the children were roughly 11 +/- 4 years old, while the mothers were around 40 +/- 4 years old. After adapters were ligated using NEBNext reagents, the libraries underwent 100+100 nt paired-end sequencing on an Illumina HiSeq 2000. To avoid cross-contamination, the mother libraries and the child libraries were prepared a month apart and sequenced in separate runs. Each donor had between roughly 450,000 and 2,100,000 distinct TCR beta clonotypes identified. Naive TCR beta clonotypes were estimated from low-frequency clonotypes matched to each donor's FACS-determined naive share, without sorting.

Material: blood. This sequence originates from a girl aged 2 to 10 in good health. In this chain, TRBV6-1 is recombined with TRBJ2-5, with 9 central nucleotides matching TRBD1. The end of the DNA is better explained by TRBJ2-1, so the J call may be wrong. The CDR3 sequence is CASSVGQGSNEQFF. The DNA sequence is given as TGTGCCAGCAGTGTGGGACAGGGCTCCAATGAGCAGTTCTTC.